Listed below are T cell receptor beta chains from one sample, sequenced in a study of OX40 agonist ivuxolimab in advanced cancers. TCRdb's copy holds only in-frame clones and misses some; the assay was immunoSEQ multiplex PCR. The sample has fewer than 35,000 clones, roughly nine tenths seen once. Sequencing was performed on CD4+ or CD8+ T cells sorted from blood, taken in a trial of the OX40 agonist ivuxolimab. Receptor source: an adult with an advanced solid tumor such as melanoma, head and neck, liver or kidney cancer. Each CDR3 is given with its conserved first and last residue. Fields, in order: J gene, clone size, V gene, D gene, CDR3 protein, CDR3 DNA. A D gene is named only where the DNA matches it firmly. The size field is filled for only some rows; it gives once, few, many or a size class.

>TRBJ2-1|.|TRBV29-1|TRBD2
CSVALFTSGAMNEQFF
TGCAGCGTTGCGTTATTTACTAGCGGGGCTATGAATGAGCAGTTCTTC
>TRBJ2-1|.|TRBV5-3|.
CASSLGGNEQFF
TGTGCCAGCAGCTTGGGGGGCAATGAGCAGTTCTTC
>TRBJ1-5|.|TRBV30|.
CAWSVGTGRNQPQHF
TGTGCCTGGAGTGTGGGCACAGGACGGAATCAGCCCCAGCATTTT
>TRBJ2-2|.|TRBV27|.
CASSRRSSSGTGELFF
TGTGCCAGCAGTCGACGATCTAGCTCGGGCACCGGGGAGCTGTTTTTT
>TRBJ2-1|.|TRBV11-2|.
CASSLDPGEQFF
TGTGCCAGCAGCTTAGATCCGGGGGAGCAGTTCTTC
>TRBJ1-5|.|TRBV19|.
CASSWGYQPQHF
TGTGCCAGTAGTTGGGGGTATCAGCCCCAGCATTTT
>TRBJ2-2|.|TRBV6-5|.
CASSYSPQGPGELFF
TGTGCCAGCAGTTACTCCCCACAGGGTCCCGGGGAGCTGTTTTTT
>TRBJ1-1|.|TRBV9|.
CASSVSGSMNTEAFF
TGTGCCAGCAGCGTATCGGGCAGCATGAACACTGAAGCTTTCTTT
>TRBJ2-3|.|TRBV27|TRBD2
CASSLISSGDTQYF
TGTGCCAGCAGTTTAATCTCTAGCGGGGATACGCAGTATTTT
>TRBJ2-1|.|TRBV7-6|TRBD1
CASGGGTGSYNEQFF
TGTGCCAGCGGGGGTGGGACAGGCTCCTACAATGAGCAGTTCTTC
>TRBJ1-5|.|TRBV4-2|.
CASSQEFRAGNQPQHF
TGTGCCAGCAGCCAAGAATTCAGGGCGGGCAATCAGCCCCAGCATTTT
>TRBJ1-2|.|TRBV5-6|.
CASSLDSNYGYTF
TGTGCCAGCAGCTTGGACAGTAACTATGGCTACACCTTC
>TRBJ2-1|.|TRBV11-3|TRBD1
CASKGAVYNEQFF
TGTGCCAGCAAGGGGGCGGTTTACAATGAGCAGTTCTTC
>TRBJ2-7|.|TRBV10-2|TRBD1
CASSDFLDRNLYEQYF
TGCGCCAGCAGTGATTTTTTGGACAGGAACCTTTACGAGCAGTACTTC
>TRBJ2-7|.|TRBV10-1|.
CASSDTGSGYEQYF
TGCGCCAGCAGTGACACAGGTTCTGGCTACGAGCAGTACTTC
>TRBJ1-2|once|TRBV2|TRBD1
CASSATGGKFNYGYTF
TGTGCCAGCAGTGCTACAGGGGGCAAGTTTAACTATGGCTACACCTTC
>TRBJ2-1|.|TRBV5-1|.
CASSLPLGDNEQFF
TGCGCCAGCAGCTTACCCCTAGGGGACAATGAGCAGTTCTTC
>TRBJ2-5|.|TRBV6-1|TRBD2
CASSDLPVWASGSGETQYF
TGTGCCAGCAGTGATCTTCCTGTTTGGGCTAGCGGGAGTGGGGAGACCCAGTACTTC
>TRBJ2-7|.|TRBV4-2|.
CASSQRNFDEQYF
TGTGCCAGCAGCCAGAGGAACTTTGACGAGCAGTACTTC
>TRBJ2-7|.|TRBV7-9|.
CASSSWTGRGTEQYF
TGTGCCAGCAGCTCGTGGACAGGGAGGGGTACCGAGCAGTACTTC